This T cell receptor (beta chain) originates from a study of cytomegalovirus exposure and HLA in healthy donors. As for the study in general: There were under 140 million unique TCR beta sequences, drawn from some 180 million T cells, in an earlier analysis. Study-wide points: The productive fraction for most TCR beta V segments was about 90% or about 30% in an earlier analysis. Apparent HLA restriction characterized most CMV-associated TCR beta chains in a later analysis. The study dropped some indistinguishable V segments, TRBV6-2 and TRBV6-3 among them.

The CDR3 spans 18 residues. CDR1 SEHNR and CDR2 FQNEAQ come from the germline V gene (reference sequence). With V trimmed by 4 bases and J by 7 bases, 14 bases remained unmatched. In the case of this clone: Its antigen is still unknown.

Vbeta (60) and Jbeta (13) primers were used in the PCR. Only in-frame clones appear in the TCRdb table, and some are missing; sequencing was by immunoSEQ multiplex PCR. Altogether approximately 200,000 clones are present, around 76% being singletons, with the ten largest covering under 2%. This clonotype was obtained from a young man in good health and CMV-seronegative. The V gene is TRBV7-9, the J gene TRBJ2-1, with 12 bases aligning to TRBD2. The sample was PBMCs. DNA for the CDR3: TGTGCCAGCAGCTCGAAACCCCGACTAGCGGGAGTAAGGAATGAGCAGTTCTTC. The encoded protein is CASSSKPRLAGVRNEQFF.